The text below deals with one TCR beta chain. These data come from a study of T-cell reconstitution after alpha-beta-depleted transplantation in children. Trimming shortened V by 4 bases and J by 3 bases, and 4 bases separated the two germline ends. Germline V gene data show CDR1 as SGHVS and CDR2 as FQNEAQ. This CDR3 region has 11 residues. The TCRbeta library was prepared with unique molecular identifiers. TCRdb re-analysed the PCR reads in MiXCR, keeping a single row per CDR3 protein. The table has about 500,000 distinct CDR3 sequences, about 31% seen once. The chain couples TRBV7-8 to TRBJ2-7; D is unclear. The starting material was PBMCs from the stem cell graft donor, obtained from the stem cell graft. The sequence was obtained from a human donor who donated a stem cell graft to a child with aplastic anemia. The DNA for the CDR3 is TGTGCCAGCAGCTCCCGCTACGAGCAGTACTTC. Amino acid sequence: CASSSRYEQYF.